The text below deals with one T cell receptor beta chain. This clone's antigen is unknown. No base quality values were provided; no much bigger clone lies one nucleotide off. The entry originates in a study of Ad26.COV2.S vaccination and SARS-CoV-2 variants (dated by TCRdb to about 2021). In terms of the full investigation: Vaccine-arm donors were drawn from COV1001, a multicentre, randomized, double-blind, placebo-controlled phase I-IIa trial of Ad26.COV2.S in healthy adults. Blinding of investigators to trial group allocation was maintained during experiments and outcome assessment. The specificity and breadth of SARS-CoV-2-reactive T cell receptors after Ad26.COV2.S vaccination were assessed by TCRbeta repertoire sequencing. Trial participants were randomized into five groups of five: low-dose or high-dose Ad26.COV2.S given once or twice, or placebo on both occasions. Ad26.COV2.S was given intramuscularly at 5x10^10 or 1x10^11 viral particles, as a single shot or as two shots 56 days apart. The TCR-sequenced set comprised approximately 30 samples: some 20 Ad26.COV2.S vaccine recipients, 5 placebo recipients and 8 SARS-CoV-2 convalescent individuals.

CDR1 is given as SEHNR and CDR2 as FQNEAQ, both from the germline V gene (reference sequence). The CDR3 has 15 amino acids, counting the end cysteine and phenylalanine. CDR3 DNA only is kept here, 45 bases in frame from base 1. After removal of 5 bases from V and 8 bases from J, the junction retains 10 bases not matched to a gene. TCRbeta CDR3 regions were sequenced with the immunoSEQ Assay. After extraction, genomic DNA underwent amplification by bias-controlled multiplex PCR, followed by high-throughput sequencing. In the source study's methods: To quantify the absolute abundance of each unique TCRbeta CDR3 region, sequences were collapsed and filtered. T cell fraction was estimated by normalizing TCRbeta template counts to usable DNA, which was measured by amplifying reference genes present in all nucleated cells. Repertoire TCRs were annotated as SARS-CoV-2-specific when V gene, CDR3 amino acid sequence and J gene were exactly matched to a known reactive TCR set. MIRA supplied the reference SARS-CoV-2 TCR set, which was filtered for enrichment in COVID-19-positive ImmuneCODE repertoires so that public or cross-reactive TCRs were removed. Using the MIRA antigens, annotated TCRs were further analysed by specific ORF or by position within an ORF. Breadth was defined as the number of annotated unique rearrangements divided by the total number of unique productive rearrangements, and depth was defined as the summed frequency of the annotated unique rearrangements. Group comparisons of TCR breadth used two-sided Wilcoxon rank-sum tests. Sourced from immuneACCESS, this table was stored by TCRdb with only in-frame sequences that have V and J called. A share of the clones is absent; for the studies checked, an unresolved V gene accounts for under half, and the remainder has no known explanation. The V and J calls and clone size are taken from that table; D and trimming were inferred from the DNA. The sample table lists 320,000 or so clones, 90% of them with a count of one. The top ten hold roughly 6% of the sample.

Broader findings and caveats from the paper: Spike-specific TCR breadth was higher in Ad26.COV2.S recipients than in placebo recipients (P = 0.0014). After vaccination, spike-specific CD8+ and CD4+ T cell responses were reported to show substantial breadth. Non-spike TCR breadth was comparable between vaccine and placebo recipients, consistent with the vaccine containing only spike. The study was not powered for comparison of responses between vaccine doses or regimens. According to the authors, total T cell responses may have been underestimated by the TCR breadth and depth analyses.

This specimen's treatment or condition label, per the study, means: 15 to 20 received Ad26.COV2.S at low or high dose, single or two shots; about 5 received placebo; per-sample allocation not given. Repertoires of vaccine and placebo recipients were sequenced from samples taken on day 63 after the first injection. In Cohort 1b, 25 to 30 adults aged 18-55 years were enrolled at a single site in Boston, USA, between 29 July and 7 August 2020. Ad26.COV2.S was a replication-incompetent adenovirus type 26 vector that expressed a prefusion-stabilized SARS-CoV-2 spike protein derived from the original Wuhan strain.

The sequencing here drew on peripheral blood, taken in a trial of Ad26.COV2.S vaccine versus placebo. This sequence was found in a person aged 18-65 years who received the Ad26.COV2.S COVID-19 vaccine or a placebo. The sequence is built from TRBV7-9 and TRBJ1-4, with 8 bases in between that match TRBD1. The nucleotide sequence is TGTGCCAGCAGCCTCCGACAGGGGACTGTCGAAAAACTGTTTTTT. Translated, this gives CASSLRQGTVEKLFF.